Included here is one TCR beta chain sequence, with context. Its matching antigen is unknown. This specimen belongs to a study of cytomegalovirus exposure and HLA in healthy donors. Study-level background: Of the donors genotyped, some 400 in all, 75% to 85% fell in the Caucasian-associated ancestry cluster. Findings and caveats of the study: The likely explanation for a cluster of highly shared sequence variants was sequencing artifact.

PCR employed 60 Vbeta and 13 Jbeta primers. Clones were read by immunoSEQ multiplex PCR, and TCRdb kept only the in-frame ones, dropping some. Of some 200,000 clones in the sample, around four fifths were seen once. The donors were healthy bone marrow donors. Sequencing input: PBMCs. This clonotype originated in a woman aged 45-65 years in good health and CMV-seropositive.

CDR3 nucleotides: TGCGCCAGCAGCCTTGGGACTACCTTTTCCTACGAGCAGTACTTC. Translated, it gives CASSLGTTFSYEQYF. This chain links TRBV4-1 with TRBJ2-7, with TRBD2 identical over 7 bases. CDR3 length: 15 residues. Trimming cost V 4 bases and J 1 base; bases outside gene matches: 7. The germline CDR1 and CDR2 sequences are MGHRA and YSYEKL.